These T cell receptor beta chains were read from a single sample in a study of blood T cell repertoires in COVID-19. Produced via immunoSEQ multiplex PCR; TCRdb's table is partial and in-frame only. The repertoire holds about 29,000 clones, with 80% to 90% as singletons. The sequenced sample consisted of peripheral blood. Every receptor here comes from a human donor in a cohort sampled during active COVID-19. CDR3s leave out the opening cysteine and the closing phenylalanine or tryptophan.

length: 13
J: TRBJ2-7
V: TRBV5-1
CDR3: ASSPWGRDSYEQY

length: 11
J: TRBJ2-2
V: TRBV18
CDR3: ASSPRQGGELF

length: 16
J: TRBJ2-6
V: TRBV14
CDR3: ASSRLGQENSGANVLT

length: 13
J: TRBJ1-2
V: TRBV4-1
CDR3: ASSQQTGNNYGYT

length: 14
J: TRBJ2-5
V: TRBV12-5
CDR3: ASGPTGPLQRETQY

length: 12
J: TRBJ2-2
V: TRBV5-4
CDR3: ASSRQSNTGELF

length: 11
J: TRBJ1-1
V: TRBV13
CDR3: ASSLRVGTEAF

length: 12
J: TRBJ1-1
V: TRBV7-3
CDR3: ASKKQGGAVRAF

length: 13
J: TRBJ1-4
V: TRBV4-1
CDR3: ASSQEQGAREKLF

length: 16
J: TRBJ2-3
V: TRBV4-2
CDR3: ASSQDTSGGPDPYTQY

length: 13
J: TRBJ2-1
V: TRBV6-6
CDR3: ASSNSGLAGNEQF

length: 12
J: TRBJ2-4
V: TRBV6-5
CDR3: ASRTTRVKNIQY

length: 12
J: TRBJ1-1
V: TRBV5-8
CDR3: ASSPLAREAEAF

length: 12
J: TRBJ2-7
V: TRBV7-2
CDR3: ASSIAGTSIEQY

length: 10
J: TRBJ2-5
V: TRBV6-5
CDR3: ASSRSGETQY

length: 13
J: TRBJ1-2
V: TRBV7-2
CDR3: ASSLARRQTYGYT

length: 13
J: TRBJ2-3
V: TRBV3-1/TRBV3-2
CDR3: ASEAGGLSTDTQY

length: 9
J: TRBJ1-1
V: TRBV20-1
CDR3: SASSSLEAF

length: 11
J: TRBJ2-7
V: TRBV7-2
CDR3: ASSPYRSYEQY

length: 13
J: TRBJ1-1
V: TRBV5-4
CDR3: ATQLQGGKNTEAF

length: 12
J: TRBJ2-3
V: TRBV18
CDR3: ASSTGLAGATQY

length: 13
J: TRBJ2-1
V: TRBV7-9
CDR3: AGSLVPTGINEQF

length: 12
J: TRBJ1-2
V: TRBV9
CDR3: ASSVDQGIYGYT

length: 11
J: TRBJ1-1
V: TRBV7-2
CDR3: ASSFSQNTEAF

length: 12
J: TRBJ2-5
V: TRBV6-2/TRBV6-3
CDR3: ASSQAGGLETQY